This T cell receptor beta chain was retrieved from a study of metastatic and nonmetastatic thyroid tumors. Looking at the study overall: It was across blood and tumor or nodule tissue from malignant and benign thyroid patients that repertoires were compared.

Each patient went into thyroid surgery without having received any treatment. Study observations and caveats: Reported TCR beta diversity, measured in blood and tumor, was significantly higher for malignant thyroid tumors than for benign nodules.

The CDR3 length is 13 residues. V dropped 0 bases and J dropped 5 bases, with 5 bases sitting between them. The germline V gene encodes CDR1 DFQATT and CDR2 SNEGSKA (reference sequence). Per the study methods: Across clinicopathological groups, CDR3 differences served as the basis for building a distant-metastasis classifier for papillary thyroid cancer. TCRdb re-clonotyped the PCR reads through MiXCR. What appears here as the V and J calls and clone size reflects TCRdb's work, not the paper's. Among about 2,000 clones listed, roughly 45% were seen once. In this sample, this clone turned up a few times. Its antigen is not identified.

Sequenced input: adjacent normal tissue. The sequence derives from a female donor with papillary thyroid cancer or a benign thyroid nodule (not recorded which). Some clones in this sample may be carry-over from other donors' samples. J is TRBJ1-6 and V is TRBV20-1; no reliable D call. CDR3 protein: CSARDLNNSPLHF. In DNA form, the CDR3 reads TGCAGTGCTAGAGATCTTAATAATTCACCCCTCCACTTT.